The rows below give T cell receptor beta chains drawn from one sample of a study of blood T cell repertoires in COVID-19. Assay: immunoSEQ multiplex PCR; the TCRdb copy retains only in-frame clones and omits some. The sample lists 240,000 or so clones; about 86% were seen once. Source material: PBMCs or T cells enriched from blood (not recorded which). The source is a woman aged 35 to 49 with acute COVID-19. Each CDR3 is given without its conserved first and last residue.

v_gene	j_gene	CDR3aa
TRBV6-5	TRBJ1-2	ASRFGTAYGYT
TRBV5-4	TRBJ2-1	ASTRRAVQGNEQF
TRBV7-9	TRBJ1-2	ASSIRQGSYGYT
TRBV18	TRBJ2-5	ASSLAGGPQETQY
TRBV5-4	TRBJ2-5	ASSPGDRGAWELGTQY
TRBV19	TRBJ1-5	ASSTTGSSNQPQH
TRBV19	TRBJ2-1	ASSWRLAVYNEQF
TRBV14	TRBJ2-1	ASSQPSGVNEQF
TRBV5-1	TRBJ1-6	ASSLGQGSPLH
TRBV9	TRBJ2-1	ASSVASGREQF
TRBV6-6	TRBJ2-2	AARDRATGELF
TRBV30	TRBJ2-7	AWRKREASYEQY
TRBV13	TRBJ2-2	ASSLLGANTGELF
TRBV9	TRBJ2-7	ASSVLPSGRQYEQY
TRBV5-1	TRBJ2-7	ASSLSGEQY
TRBV30	TRBJ2-4	AWSGRPGQGAKNIQY
TRBV15	TRBJ2-7	ATSRSSGPSYEQY